This T cell receptor beta chain is from a study of T cell repertoires in cytomegalovirus infection. Study context: A matching HLA type, together with CMV infection, was signaled by public TCR beta signatures. Study outcomes and limitations: Carriers of CMV plus the relevant HLA were identified by cumulative public TCR beta family frequency. CMV-specific TCR beta clonotypes restricted by HLA-C were the ones dominating the ex vivo response.

TCRdb processed the reads anew with MiXCR; each CDR3 protein has one entry. The table records approximately 300,000 distinct CDR3 sequences, approximately 25% of them present only once. Points on this clonotype: What it binds is unknown.

From germline, CDR1 is SGHVS and CDR2 FNYEAQ. V lost 0 bases, J lost 9 bases, and 9 bases lay in between. The CDR3 contains 13 residues. The specimen was cultured PBMCs, collected from culture after CMV antigen stimulation. This receptor was taken from a human donor in good health (CMV status not recorded). Some clones in this sample may be carry-over from other donors' samples. The J gene is TRBJ2-1, the V gene TRBV7-6, with D possibly being TRBD1 (5 bases). This CDR3 is CASSLAHRGEQFF. In nucleotides, the CDR3 is TGTGCCAGCAGCTTAGCGCATAGGGGTGAGCAGTTCTTC.